This record looks at one T cell receptor beta chain sequence and its context. The target antigen is unknown. Germline values: CDR1 DFQATT, CDR2 SNEGSKA (reference sequence). Between the trimmed V and J ends, which lost 5 bases and 2 bases, there was a span of 16 bases. The CDR3 contains 14 residues. The sample providers were healthy Caucasian people from Russia, aged roughly 6 to 95. Every donor provided around 10 milliliters of peripheral blood. Sample-barcoded 5' priming and a J-beta primer mix drove a second PCR of 7 to 11 cycles. From each sample, at least 2.5 million paired-end reads containing CDR3 were obtained. One entry per CDR3 protein results from TCRdb running MiXCR on the 5' RACE reads. The repertoire holds 650,000 to 1,000,000 distinct CDR3 sequences, with roughly 35% as singletons. These data come from a study of blood T cells in healthy people across ages. Study-wide points: PBMCs left unsorted prevented a conclusive naive versus antigen-experienced comparison.

The sample was blood. The chain links TRBV20-1 to TRBJ2-7; D is perhaps TRBD1 (6 bases). This clonotype originated in a man younger than 35 in good health. The CDR3 sequence: CSAARDTSTYEQYF. CDR3 coding DNA: TGCAGTGCTGCCCGGGACACCTCGACCTACGAGCAGTACTTC.